This T cell receptor (beta chain) was retrieved from a study of response to subunit inactivated influenza vaccine (dated by TCRdb to 2017 to 2018). For context, the study as a whole: Deep quantitative T cell receptor repertoire profiling was used in the study to track responses to a trivalent subunit inactivated influenza vaccine.

Overall study results and their limits: The authors suggested that each seasonal influenza vaccination may recruit only a limited number of new T cells.

This clonotype was observed many times. No antigen is known for it. Within one base of it there is no much larger clone, and no base qualities were kept. V is trimmed back by 5 bases and J by 4 bases, and the junction contains 3 bases that no gene match accounts for. The CDR3 has 14 amino acids, counting the end cysteine and phenylalanine. This entry keeps only the CDR3 DNA: 42 bases, framed from base 1. Library method: RT-PCR. Sequenced using an Illumina HiSeq 2500. Clones were called with MiXCR by TCRdb after fastp trimmed the public reads at Q25, and only in-frame beta chains were retained. Every entry covers one CDR3 protein and lists the most common genes and DNA from its rows. The sample table records about half a million distinct CDR3 sequences; 10% to 11% of these occur just once. The leading ten clones occupy approximately 12% of the sample. According to the study, the label for this sample's time point signals: around 42 days after influenza vaccine administration.

The source material was PBMCs from blood, sampled roughly 47 days after vaccination. The chain joins TRBV12-3 or TRBV12-4 to TRBJ2-2; 8 middle bases align to TRBD1. The sequence was collected from a man in his fifties who received an inactivated influenza vaccine. Donor details come from another sample of the same person, matched by shared clones. The nucleotide sequence reads TGTGCCAGCAGTATGGACAGGGTCACCGGGGAGCTGTTTTTT. This is translated as CASSMDRVTGELFF.